Presented here are 21 T cell receptor beta chains from one specimen sequenced in a study of blood T cell repertoires in COVID-19. Only in-frame clones appear in the TCRdb table, and some are missing; sequencing was by immunoSEQ multiplex PCR. Counted here are 99,000 or so clones, about four fifths occurring once; the ten biggest clones make up roughly 15%. The specimen was peripheral blood. The receptors originated from a woman older than 75 with acute or convalescent COVID-19.

V and J are TRBV5-1 and TRBJ1-2, with D perhaps matching TRBD1 (6 bases). This CDR3 has 15 amino acids. V was clipped by 1 base and J by 3 bases, with 13 bases between them. CDR1 and CDR2 (germline): SGHRS, YFSETQ. Written as DNA, the CDR3 is TGCGCCAGCAGCTTGAATGGGGGCTCAGACTATGGCTACACCTTC. Translating it yields CASSLNGGSDYGYTF.

The chain carries TRBV18 and TRBJ2-2; D ambiguous. Trimming removed 5 bases from V and 4 bases from J, with 11 bases in between. The V gene's germline CDR1 is KGHSH and CDR2 LQKENI. This CDR3 is 14 amino acids long. CDR3 region: CASSTFDSTGELFF. The DNA of the CDR3 is TGTGCCAGCTCAACTTTTGACTCCACCGGGGAGCTGTTTTTT.

V and J are TRBV4-1 and TRBJ1-1; D perhaps matches TRBD1 (5 bases). Trimming removed 1 base from V and 4 bases from J, with 7 bases in between. This CDR3 is built from 13 residues. Germline CDR1 is MGHRA and CDR2 is YSYEKL. The CDR3 DNA reads TGCGCCAGCAGCCAAGCTGGGGCCACTGAAGCTTTCTTT. Translation gives CASSQAGATEAFF.

V usage is TRBV2 and J usage is TRBJ2-2; 8 bases map to TRBD2. The V gene's germline CDR1 is SNHLY and CDR2 FYNNEI. The CDR3 has 16 amino acids. With 8 bases clipped from V and 5 bases from J, the junction kept 13 bases outside the gene matches. The CDR3 sequence is CASGGERELGTGELFF. The CDR3 DNA reads TGTGCCAGCGGAGGGGAGCGGGAGTTAGGGACCGGGGAGCTGTTTTTT.

The V and J genes are TRBV14 and TRBJ1-4, with 8 bases fitting TRBD1. Germline assignment: CDR1 SGHDN and CDR2 FVKESK. Trimming cost V 4 bases and J 7 bases; bases outside gene matches: 17. This CDR3 comprises 18 residues. The DNA of the CDR3 is TGTGCCAGCAGCCCCCGCCCCGGACAGGGAGGGGGTGGTGAAAAACTGTTTTTT. This encodes CASSPRPGQGGGGEKLFF.

The chain recombines TRBV2 with TRBJ2-7; weak D call: TRBD2 (5 bases). With 7 bases removed from V and 0 bases from J, the gap between germline ends came to 10 bases. CDR1 is SNHLY and CDR2 is FYNNEI in the germline V gene. The CDR3 contains 13 residues. The CDR3 loop is CASNPGGSYEQYF. In DNA, the CDR3 is TGTGCCAGCAATCCAGGAGGCTCCTACGAGCAGTACTTC.

This chain joins TRBV29-1 and TRBJ2-3; D may be TRBD1 (6 bases). Germline CDR1 is SQVTM and CDR2 is ANQGSEA. V dropped 6 bases and J dropped 6 bases, with 19 bases sitting between them. The CDR3 extends over 14 amino acids. The CDR3 sequence: CSVEPQGTPDTQYF. Here the CDR3 DNA reads TGCAGCGTAGAACCCCAGGGGACACCGGATACGCAGTATTTT.

This chain uses TRBV14 with TRBJ1-6; D call uncertain. The CDR3 is made up of 13 amino acids. V gave up 0 bases and J gave up 9 bases, with 6 bases separating them. Germline V gene data show CDR1 as SGHDN and CDR2 as FVKESK. CDR3 nucleotide sequence: TGTGCCAGCAGCCAAGATCTTGTTTCACCCCTCCACTTT. Translating it yields CASSQDLVSPLHF.

This chain links TRBV30 with TRBJ2-1, with 11 bases matching TRBD2. The CDR3 is 16 residues long. V lost 5 bases to trimming and J lost 6 bases; unmatched junction nucleotides: 12. Germline-derived CDR1 and CDR2 are GTSNPN and SVGIG (reference sequence). The CDR3 here is CAWSPGLAAPVNEQFF. In nucleotides, the CDR3 is TGTGCCTGGTCTCCGGGACTAGCGGCACCTGTCAATGAGCAGTTCTTC.

This sequence joins TRBV2 and TRBJ2-6, with TRBD1 identical over 7 bases. Germline CDR1 and CDR2: SNHLY and FYNNEI. This CDR3 has 16 residues. Trimming cost V 6 bases and J 0 bases; bases outside gene matches: 5. The CDR3 coding sequence is TGTGCCAGCAGCCCGGGACAGAGCTCTGGGGCCAACGTCCTGACTTTC. Translated, it gives CASSPGQSSGANVLTF.

The J gene is TRBJ1-3, the V gene TRBV3-1 (or the pseudogene TRBV3-2); D remains ambiguous. The germline V gene has CDR1 LGHDT and CDR2 YNNKEL (reference sequence). The CDR3 has 16 residues. Trimming removed 0 bases from V and 0 bases from J, with 9 bases in between. The CDR3 sequence: CASSQDPGSSGNTIYF. The CDR3 DNA reads as TGTGCCAGCAGCCAAGATCCAGGTAGCTCTGGAAACACCATATATTTT.

The chain recombines TRBV7-9 with TRBJ1-1, with no clear D. Germline V CDR1 and CDR2: SEHNR, FQNEAQ (reference sequence). Deletions cut 5 bases from V and 5 bases from J, with 12 bases between. This CDR3 has 13 residues. This chain's CDR3 is CASSGNSGTEAFF. The CDR3 DNA sequence: TGTGCCAGCAGCGGCAATTCGGGAACTGAAGCTTTCTTT.

The V call is TRBV2, the J call TRBJ1-2; 8 bases are shared with TRBD1. Looked up from germline, CDR1 is SNHLY and CDR2 is FYNNEI. V shed 8 bases and J 4 bases; nucleotides not matched to a gene: 3. This CDR3 region has 12 residues. As DNA, the CDR3 is TGTGCCAGCTCGGGACAGGTCTATGGCTACACCTTC. Protein sequence: CASSGQVYGYTF.

In DNA, the CDR3 is TGTGCCATCAGCGGATCAGGGGGCGTTGGGTCTAGGGCTGAAGCTTTCTTT. Encoded protein: CAISGSGGVGSRAEAFF. This chain uses TRBV10-3 with TRBJ1-1, with TRBD1 matching over 8 bases. From germline, CDR1 is ENHRY and CDR2 SYGVKD. This CDR3 is built from 17 residues. V gave up 6 bases and J gave up 6 bases; unmatched junction bases: 18.

The chain combines TRBV5-1 with TRBJ1-2, with 7 nucleotides matching TRBD1. The junction had 6 bases not matched to a gene; V was cut back by 5 bases and J by 2 bases. This CDR3 has 14 residues. Germline CDR1 is SGHRS and CDR2 is YFSETQ. The DNA for the CDR3 is TGCGCCAGCAGTTCTGGACAGGTCAACTATGGCTACACCTTC. It encodes CASSSGQVNYGYTF.

The rearrangement joins TRBV19 to TRBJ2-7, with 8 positions matching TRBD1. V dropped 5 bases and J dropped 6; count of bases not matched to a gene: 12. Germline loops: CDR1 LNHDA, CDR2 SQIVND (reference sequence). This CDR3 has 15 amino acids. This chain's CDR3 is CASSVHRGVTGEQYF. For the CDR3, the DNA is TGTGCCAGTAGTGTACACAGGGGGGTTACTGGCGAGCAGTACTTC.

The V gene is TRBV12-3 or TRBV12-4, the J gene TRBJ2-2, with a tentative D call TRBD1 (5 bases). The CDR3 sequence is 13 residues long. The V end was cut by 1 base, the J end by 7 bases, with 7 bases between. CDR3 in amino acids: CASSLVRDGELFF. In nucleotides, the CDR3 is TGTGCCAGCAGTTTAGTCAGGGACGGGGAGCTGTTTTTT.

The rearrangement uses TRBV10-3 and TRBJ2-1, with D maybe TRBD1 (5 bases). The length of the CDR3 is 13 residues. V was cut by 6 bases and J by 4 bases, with 10 bases left in between. Germline V gene sequence: CDR1 ENHRY, CDR2 SYGVKD. DNA for the CDR3: TGTGCCATCAGGGAGACAGAATACAATGAGCAGTTCTTC. Translation: CAIRETEYNEQFF.

The genes are TRBV2 and TRBJ2-6, with no clear D. The CDR3 loop spans 15 amino acids. The V gene lost 4 bases and the J gene lost 0 bases, with 7 bases spanning the gap. Per the germline V gene, CDR1 is SNHLY and CDR2 is FYNNEI. CDR3 sequence: CASSAGSSGANVLTF. The CDR3 nucleotides are TGTGCCAGCAGTGCCGGTAGCTCTGGGGCCAACGTCCTGACTTTC.

The chain is built from TRBV5-1 and TRBJ1-1, with TRBD1 matching over 10 bases. Germline V lookup: CDR1 SGHRS, CDR2 YFSETQ. CDR3 size: 14 residues. Germline trimming cut 5 bases from V and 6 bases from J; bases unmatched to any gene: 7. Here the CDR3 reads CASRTGTGVAEAFF. Here the CDR3 DNA reads TGCGCCAGCAGAACCGGGACAGGGGTCGCTGAAGCTTTCTTT.

The chain recombines TRBV4-3 with TRBJ2-5; D is unresolved. Looked up from germline, CDR1 is LGHNA and CDR2 is YSLEER. CDR3 length: 15 amino acids. Trimming left V 4 bases short and J 5 bases short, with 17 bases between. The DNA of the CDR3 is TGCGCCAGCAGCCTAGGTGGTAGCTCAAAGGAGACCCAGTACTTC. Residues: CASSLGGSSKETQYF.